This entry concerns a single T cell receptor (beta chain). The germline CDR1 and CDR2 sequences are SGHRS and YFSETQ. With 3 bases removed from V and 0 bases from J, the gap between germline ends came to 15 bases. The CDR3 consists of 17 residues. TCRdb's copy holds only in-frame clones and misses some; the assay was immunoSEQ multiplex PCR. The sample consists of 85,000 or so clones, about 93% of them appearing once. This specimen belongs to a study of technical replicates of blood from several donors. The sequencing input was T cells isolated from PBMCs. This chain joins TRBV5-1 and TRBJ1-4; maybe TRBD1 (6 bases). The source of this sequence is a human donor in good health. The CDR3 nucleotides are TGCGCCAGCAGCTGGCAATTTGGACAGCCAACTAATGAAAAACTGTTTTTT. It translates to CASSWQFGQPTNEKLFF.